Included here is one T cell receptor (beta chain) sequence, with context. What it recognizes is unknown. The CDR3 is made up of 17 amino acids. The V gene's germline CDR1 is SGDLS and CDR2 YYNGEE. V dropped 0 bases and J dropped 3 bases, with 18 bases sitting between them. This specimen belongs to a study of T-cell memory formation after mild COVID-19. 5'RACE with constant-segment primers yielded barcoded, UMI-tagged TCR alpha and TCR beta cDNA libraries. A single record per CDR3 protein comes from TCRdb applying MiXCR to the 5' RACE reads. The sample has 400,000 to 500,000 distinct CDR3 sequences; around 20% are singletons. Study conclusions and caveats: Most CD4+ clones that shrank were in CM and EM, while CD8+ ones turned up in EMRA. Researchers found some responding clones in pre-infection memory, a sign that cross-reactive memory joined. A second wave expanding day 15 to 37 was CD4+-biased; contracting clones were balanced.

Sequenced material: PBMCs or a T cell subset sorted from them (not recorded which). The V call is TRBV9, the J call TRBJ1-2; a possible D gene is TRBD1 (5 bases). The TCR originated in an adult woman who had mild COVID-19 (a few samples of this study predate the infection). Cell type and time point are not known. The CDR3, as DNA: TGTGCCAGCAGCGTAGCGTCGGGGGGGGACGTATACTATGGCTACACCTTC. It encodes CASSVASGGDVYYGYTF.